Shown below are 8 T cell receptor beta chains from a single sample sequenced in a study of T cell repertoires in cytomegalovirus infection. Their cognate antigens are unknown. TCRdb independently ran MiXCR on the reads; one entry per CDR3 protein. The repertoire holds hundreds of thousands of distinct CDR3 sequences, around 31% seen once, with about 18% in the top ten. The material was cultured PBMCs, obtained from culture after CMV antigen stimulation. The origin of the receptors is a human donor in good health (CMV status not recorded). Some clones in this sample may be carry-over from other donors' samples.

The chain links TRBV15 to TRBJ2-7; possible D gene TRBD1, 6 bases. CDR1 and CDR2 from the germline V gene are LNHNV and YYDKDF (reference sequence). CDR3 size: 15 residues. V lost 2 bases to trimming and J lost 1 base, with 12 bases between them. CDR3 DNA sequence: TGTGCCACCAGCAGAACAGGGTTTTCGTCCTACGAGCAGTACTTC. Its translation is CATSRTGFSSYEQYF.

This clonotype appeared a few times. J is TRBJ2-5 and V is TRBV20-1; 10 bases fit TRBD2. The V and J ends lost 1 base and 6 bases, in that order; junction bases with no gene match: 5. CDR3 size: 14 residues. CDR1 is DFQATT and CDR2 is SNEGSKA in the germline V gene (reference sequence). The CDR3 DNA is TGCAGTGCTAGAGCAGCTAGCGGGAGTAAGACCCAGTACTTC. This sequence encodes CSARAASGSKTQYF.

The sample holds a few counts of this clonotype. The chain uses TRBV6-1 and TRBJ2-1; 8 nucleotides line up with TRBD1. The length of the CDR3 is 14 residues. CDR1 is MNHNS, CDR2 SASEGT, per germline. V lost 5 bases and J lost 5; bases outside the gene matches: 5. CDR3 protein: CASSRTGIDNEQFF. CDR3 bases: TGTGCCAGCAGTCGGACAGGGATTGACAATGAGCAGTTCTTC.

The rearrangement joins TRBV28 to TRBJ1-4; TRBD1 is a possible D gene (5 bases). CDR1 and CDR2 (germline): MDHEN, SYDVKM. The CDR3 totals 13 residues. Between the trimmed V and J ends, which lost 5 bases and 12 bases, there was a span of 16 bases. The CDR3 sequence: CASSLWTQEELFF. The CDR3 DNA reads TGTGCCAGCAGTCTCTGGACACAAGAAGAACTGTTTTTT.

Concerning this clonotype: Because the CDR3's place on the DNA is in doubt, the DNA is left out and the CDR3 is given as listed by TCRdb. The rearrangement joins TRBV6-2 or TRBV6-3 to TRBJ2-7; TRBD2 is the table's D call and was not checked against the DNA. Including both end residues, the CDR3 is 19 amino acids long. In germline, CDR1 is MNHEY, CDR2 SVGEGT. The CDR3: CASSSSTGQSGRKEYEQYF.

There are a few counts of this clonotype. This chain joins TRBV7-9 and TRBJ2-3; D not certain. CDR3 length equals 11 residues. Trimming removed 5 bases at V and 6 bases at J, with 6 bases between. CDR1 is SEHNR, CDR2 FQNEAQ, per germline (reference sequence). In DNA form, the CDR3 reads TGTGCCAGCAGCCACGGGGATACGCAGTATTTT. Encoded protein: CASSHGDTQYF.

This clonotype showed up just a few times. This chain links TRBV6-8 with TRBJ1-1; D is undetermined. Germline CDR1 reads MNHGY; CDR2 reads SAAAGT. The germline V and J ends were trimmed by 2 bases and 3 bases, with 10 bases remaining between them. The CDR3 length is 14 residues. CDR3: CASSYNSDYTEAFF. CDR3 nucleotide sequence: TGTGCCAGCAGTTACAACAGTGACTACACTGAAGCTTTCTTT.

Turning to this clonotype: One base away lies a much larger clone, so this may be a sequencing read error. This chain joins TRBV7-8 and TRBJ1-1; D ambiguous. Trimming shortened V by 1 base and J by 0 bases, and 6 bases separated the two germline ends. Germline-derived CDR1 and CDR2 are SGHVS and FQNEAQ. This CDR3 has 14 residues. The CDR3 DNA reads TGTGCCAGCAGCTTAGGGATAGTGAACACTGAAGCTTTCTTT. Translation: CASSLGIVNTEAFF.